The rows below give T cell receptor beta chains drawn from one sample of a study of blood T cell repertoires in COVID-19. Some clones are missing from TCRdb's copy, which holds only in-frame ones; the method was immunoSEQ multiplex PCR. The sample has 380,000 or so clones, 70% to 85% seen once. The sequencing input was peripheral blood. The receptors shown here come from a human donor with acute or convalescent COVID-19. The donor label of this sample is uncertain. The CDR3 runs from the conserved cysteine through the conserved F or W. The D gene is left open where the match is weak. Size is stated for part of the rows, as once, few or many counts, or as a class when the clone is expanded.

TGTGCCAGCAGCCAAGCTCTAGCGGGGGGGGAGACCCAGTACTTC,CASSQALAGGETQYF,.,TRBV3-1/TRBV3-2,TRBD2,TRBJ2-5
TGTGCCAGCTGGTGGGGGCCGGGTCAGCCCCAGCATTTT,CASWWGPGQPQHF,.,TRBV6-5,.,TRBJ1-5
TGTGCCAGCAGTTACTCGAGGCGCTCCTACGAGCAGTACTTC,CASSYSRRSYEQYF,.,TRBV6-5,.,TRBJ2-7
TGTGCCAGCAGCTCGGACAGCCAGAACACTGAAGCTTTCTTT,CASSSDSQNTEAFF,few,TRBV6-5,.,TRBJ1-1
TGTGCCAGCAGTCCGAGGAGACCGTGGGAAGCTTTCTTT,CASSPRRPWEAFF,.,TRBV27,.,TRBJ1-1
TGTGCCAGCAGTGCGGACAGGGGCTTTGAGACCCAGTACTTC,CASSADRGFETQYF,.,TRBV2,TRBD1,TRBJ2-5
TGTGCCAGCAGCCCTTCCCTCGGGACAGGGGGAAACACCATATATTTT,CASSPSLGTGGNTIYF,few,TRBV4-2,TRBD1,TRBJ1-3
TGTGCCAGTACTCGGGAGGGTTTCAGGCTTCGGAGGCATCAGCCCCAGCATTTT,CASTREGFRLRRHQPQHF,.,TRBV19,.,TRBJ1-5
TGCGCCAGCAGGGGTACGGGAATGAACACTGAAGCTTTCTTT,CASRGTGMNTEAFF,.,TRBV5-1,.,TRBJ1-1
TGTGCCAGCGGGGGGGGACAGGGCCCCTACGAGCAGTACTTC,CASGGGQGPYEQYF,.,TRBV2,TRBD1,TRBJ2-7
TGTGCCTGGGCGAGGCCCTTGGATGATTCACCCCTCCACTTT,CAWARPLDDSPLHF,.,TRBV30,.,TRBJ1-6
TGCGCCAGCAGCACTGCCGGGACAGCTAACTATGGCTACACCTTC,CASSTAGTANYGYTF,.,TRBV5-1,TRBD1,TRBJ1-2
TGTGCCAGCAGTTTCGGACAGGGGGCGGACAATGAGCAGTTCTTC,CASSFGQGADNEQFF,once,TRBV2,TRBD1,TRBJ2-1
TGCGCCAGCCCGAGACCCCCGACTAGCGGTCCCAATGAGCAGTTCTTC,CASPRPPTSGPNEQFF,.,TRBV10-1,TRBD2,TRBJ2-1
TGTGCCAGTAGTTGGGGGGGAACTGAAGCTTTCTTT,CASSWGGTEAFF,.,TRBV19,.,TRBJ1-1
TGTGCCAGCAGTTCCCCCGGGGGGGATCAGCCCCAGCATTTT,CASSSPGGDQPQHF,.,TRBV28,.,TRBJ1-5
TGTGCCAGCATTCGGGGTCAAAGCATGAACACTGAAGCTTTCTTT,CASIRGQSMNTEAFF,.,TRBV2,.,TRBJ1-1
TGTGCCAGCAGTTACGCGTCGCTAAGCGAGGAGTTCTTC,CASSYASLSEEFF,.,TRBV6-5,.,TRBJ2-1
TGTGCCAGCAGCCAGGGGGGGACTGGGACCCACGAGCAGTACTTC,CASSQGGTGTHEQYF,.,TRBV14,TRBD2,TRBJ2-7
TGTGCCAGCACGGTACCCGGGACAGTGAGCGTGAACACTGAAGCTTTCTTT,CASTVPGTVSVNTEAFF,.,TRBV2,TRBD1,TRBJ1-1
TGTGCCAGCAGCCAATACATCCACAGCTACAATGAGCAGTTCTTC,CASSQYIHSYNEQFF,.,TRBV16,.,TRBJ2-1
TGTGCCAGCAGAATGGACAGCGCTTTCAATCAGCCCCAGCATTTT,CASRMDSAFNQPQHF,.,TRBV6-6,.,TRBJ1-5
TGTGCCAGCAGGGGGCGGGACAGGAACACTGAAGCTTTCTTT,CASRGRDRNTEAFF,.,TRBV6-5,TRBD1,TRBJ1-1
TGTGCCAGCAGTTACTCCGTAGCGAACACCGGGGAGCTGTTTTTT,CASSYSVANTGELFF,.,TRBV6-6,.,TRBJ2-2
TGCGCCAGCAGCTTGAGCCAGAACGGGGAAAAACTGTTTTTT,CASSLSQNGEKLFF,.,TRBV5-1,.,TRBJ1-4
TGTGCCACCACCTTAGCGGGGGGAGGAGAGACCCAGTACTTC,CATTLAGGGETQYF,.,TRBV24-1,TRBD2,TRBJ2-5
TGTGCCAGCAGCTGGGGGACTACTCCTGACAATGAGCAGTTCTTC,CASSWGTTPDNEQFF,.,TRBV5-6,TRBD2,TRBJ2-1
TGTGCCAGCAGCTCCCGACAGGGGGCCGAGCAGTACTTC,CASSSRQGAEQYF,.,TRBV7-6,TRBD1,TRBJ2-7
TGTGCCAGCAGCTATAGTACGGATACGCAGTATTTT,CASSYSTDTQYF,.,TRBV11-3,.,TRBJ2-3
TGCGCCAGCAGCCCGGAGGCAGGGGCTTATAACTATGGCTACACCTTC,CASSPEAGAYNYGYTF,.,TRBV5-1,.,TRBJ1-2
TGTGCCAGCAGCCGACCCGGGACAGGGGGTTACTATGGCTACACCTTC,CASSRPGTGGYYGYTF,.,TRBV4-2,TRBD1,TRBJ1-2
TGCGCCAGCAGCTTGGACCCAGGGGGTCGGACTGAAGCTTTCTTT,CASSLDPGGRTEAFF,.,TRBV5-1,TRBD1,TRBJ1-1
TGCGCCAGCAGCTCGACAGCAAACGAGCAGTACTTC,CASSSTANEQYF,.,TRBV5-1,.,TRBJ2-7
TGCGCCAGCAGCTTGAAGGCGGGAGGGCTGGCAGATACGCAGTATTTT,CASSLKAGGLADTQYF,.,TRBV5-1,TRBD2,TRBJ2-3
TGTGCCAGCAGTCCAAGCACCGGGACAGGGTTACATGGCTACACCTTC,CASSPSTGTGLHGYTF,.,TRBV6-6,TRBD1,TRBJ1-2
TGTGCCAGCAGGGCACTAGACAGGGTAATTCAGCCCCAGCATTTT,CASRALDRVIQPQHF,.,TRBV28,TRBD1,TRBJ1-5
TGTGCCAGCAGCCCTTACGGTGAAAATGAGCAGTTCTTC,CASSPYGENEQFF,.,TRBV3-1/TRBV3-2,.,TRBJ2-1
TGTGCCAGCAGTCCCCCGGGGGGGCTAAACACCATATATTTT,CASSPPGGLNTIYF,.,TRBV3-1/TRBV3-2,.,TRBJ1-3
TGTGCCAGCAGCCAACTAGCGGGGGTCTTCTACGAGCAGTACTTC,CASSQLAGVFYEQYF,.,TRBV3-1/TRBV3-2,TRBD2,TRBJ2-7
TGTGCCAGTAGTACCCGGGACAGCTCCAATCAGCCCCAGCATTTT,CASSTRDSSNQPQHF,.,TRBV19,TRBD1,TRBJ1-5
TGTGCCAGCTCACCCTGGGCCAGCCAAGAGACCCAGTACTTC,CASSPWASQETQYF,.,TRBV18,.,TRBJ2-5
TGTGCCAGCTCGCCGGACAGTTTGAACACTGAAGCTTTCTTT,CASSPDSLNTEAFF,.,TRBV18,.,TRBJ1-1
TGCGCCAGCAGCTTAAATACCGGGACAGGGAGAAATGAGCAGTTCTTC,CASSLNTGTGRNEQFF,.,TRBV5-1,TRBD1,TRBJ2-1
TGTGCCATCAGTGAGTCGATCGGTGGGCAGGGTGAAGCTTTCTTT,CAISESIGGQGEAFF,once,TRBV10-3,.,TRBJ1-1
TGTGCCAGCTCACCACCAAACAGGGTGGGTGAAAAACTGTTTTTT,CASSPPNRVGEKLFF,.,TRBV18,.,TRBJ1-4
TGTGCCAGCTCACCCTCGTTTAGCGGATCAGATACGCAGTATTTT,CASSPSFSGSDTQYF,.,TRBV18,.,TRBJ2-3
TGTGCCTGGTCCAGGGGGGTCGAAAAACTGTTTTTT,CAWSRGVEKLFF,.,TRBV30,TRBD1,TRBJ1-4
TGCACCAGCAGCCAATGTCCCGCTAGCTCCTACAATGAGCAGTTCTTC,CTSSQCPASSYNEQFF,.,TRBV1,.,TRBJ2-1
TGCGCCAGCAGCTTGTCGGCGGGACAGGCCCCTGAAGCTTTCTTT,CASSLSAGQAPEAFF,few,TRBV5-1,TRBD1,TRBJ1-1
TGTGCCAGCAGTGGTGGGGGGGGCGCTTTTAATTCACCCCTCCACTTT,CASSGGGGAFNSPLHF,.,TRBV2,.,TRBJ1-6
TGCGCCAGCTCTCCGGGACAGGGGAAGGTGGGTGAAGCTTTCTTT,CASSPGQGKVGEAFF,.,TRBV23-1,TRBD1,TRBJ1-1
TGTGCCAGCAGCTTCGGGACAACGAACACCGGGGAGCTGTTTTTT,CASSFGTTNTGELFF,few,TRBV5-4,.,TRBJ2-2
TGTGCCAGCAGCCCGACCCGGAAGGGGCAGGGTTTGGATGAGCGGTTCTTC,CASSPTRKGQGLDERFF,.,TRBV3-1/TRBV3-2,.,TRBJ2-1
TGTGCCTCTGAGCGGGGTCCCTCCGGGAGCAATCAGCCCCAGCATTTT,CASERGPSGSNQPQHF,.,TRBV19,.,TRBJ1-5
TGTGCCAGTAGCCAAAATACAGGCTATGGCTACACCTTC,CASSQNTGYGYTF,.,TRBV19,.,TRBJ1-2
TGTGCCATAAGCGGGGACAGGGAGGCTCAGCCCCAGCATTTT,CAISGDREAQPQHF,many,TRBV28,TRBD1,TRBJ1-5
TGTGCCAGCTCACCGGGACAGGGGGCGGCCTACGAGCAGTACTTC,CASSPGQGAAYEQYF,.,TRBV18,TRBD1,TRBJ2-7